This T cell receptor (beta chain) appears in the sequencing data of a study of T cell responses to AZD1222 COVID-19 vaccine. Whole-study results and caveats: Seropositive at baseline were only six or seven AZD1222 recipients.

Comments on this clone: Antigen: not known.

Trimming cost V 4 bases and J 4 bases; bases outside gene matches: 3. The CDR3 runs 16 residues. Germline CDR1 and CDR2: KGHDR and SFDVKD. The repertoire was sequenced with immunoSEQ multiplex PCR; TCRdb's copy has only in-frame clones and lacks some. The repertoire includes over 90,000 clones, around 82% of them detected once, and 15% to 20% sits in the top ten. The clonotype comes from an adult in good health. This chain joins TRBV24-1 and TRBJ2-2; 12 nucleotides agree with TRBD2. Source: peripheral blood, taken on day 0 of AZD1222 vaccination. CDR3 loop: CATSDPSGRATGELFF. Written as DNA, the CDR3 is TGTGCCACCAGTGACCCTAGCGGGAGGGCCACCGGGGAGCTGTTTTTT.